This paragraph reports one TCR beta chain. TCRdb's table, derived via immunoSEQ multiplex PCR, lists solely in-frame clones and lacks some. The table lists tens of thousands of clones, roughly 98% of them singletons. The data originate from a study of technical replicates of blood from a few donors. V lost 4 bases and J lost 0, with 9 bases in between. Germline V gene lookup returns CDR1 SQVTM and CDR2 ANQGSEA. The CDR3 spans 13 residues. This sequence joins TRBV29-1 and TRBJ1-1; a weak D match, TRBD1 (5 bases). This sequence originates from a human donor in good health. Sequencing input: T cells isolated from PBMCs. The CDR3 DNA sequence: TGCAGCGTTGTACCAGGGCTGAACACTGAAGCTTTCTTT. It encodes CSVVPGLNTEAFF.